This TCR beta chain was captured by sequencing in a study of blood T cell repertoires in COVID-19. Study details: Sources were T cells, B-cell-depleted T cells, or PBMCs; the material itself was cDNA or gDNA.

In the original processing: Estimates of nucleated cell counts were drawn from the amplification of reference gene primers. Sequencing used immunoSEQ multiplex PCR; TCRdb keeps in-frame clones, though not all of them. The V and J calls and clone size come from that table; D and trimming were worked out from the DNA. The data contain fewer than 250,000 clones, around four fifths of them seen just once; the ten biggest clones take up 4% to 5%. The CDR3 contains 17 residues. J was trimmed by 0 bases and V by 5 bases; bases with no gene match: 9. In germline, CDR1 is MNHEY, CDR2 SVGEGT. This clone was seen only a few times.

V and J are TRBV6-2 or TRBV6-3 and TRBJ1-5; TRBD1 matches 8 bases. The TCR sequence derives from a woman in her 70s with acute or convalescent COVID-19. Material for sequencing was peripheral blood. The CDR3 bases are TGTGCCAGCAGTCTTTGGACAGGGCCTTATAGCAATCAGCCCCAGCATTTT. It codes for CASSLWTGPYSNQPQHF.